This record concerns one T cell receptor beta chain sequence. These data come from a study of control samples from healthy donors and cancer patients. Profiling relied on immunoSEQ multiplex PCR, and the TCRdb table lists in-frame clones only, not all of them. The sample shows 110,000 to 150,000 clones, around 94% of them seen only once. V lost 0 bases and J lost 5, with 17 bases in between. This CDR3 spans 16 amino acids. Germline CDR1 LGHNA, CDR2 YSLEER. Input material: PBMCs. This chain connects TRBV4-3 to TRBJ2-7; tentatively, D is TRBD2 (5 bases). The sequence was obtained from a man aged 55-75 years with colorectal cancer. Here the CDR3 DNA reads TGCGCCAGCAGCCAAGATCTGAGGGTCAGCCGGGACGAGCAGTACTTC. This gives the protein CASSQDLRVSRDEQYF.